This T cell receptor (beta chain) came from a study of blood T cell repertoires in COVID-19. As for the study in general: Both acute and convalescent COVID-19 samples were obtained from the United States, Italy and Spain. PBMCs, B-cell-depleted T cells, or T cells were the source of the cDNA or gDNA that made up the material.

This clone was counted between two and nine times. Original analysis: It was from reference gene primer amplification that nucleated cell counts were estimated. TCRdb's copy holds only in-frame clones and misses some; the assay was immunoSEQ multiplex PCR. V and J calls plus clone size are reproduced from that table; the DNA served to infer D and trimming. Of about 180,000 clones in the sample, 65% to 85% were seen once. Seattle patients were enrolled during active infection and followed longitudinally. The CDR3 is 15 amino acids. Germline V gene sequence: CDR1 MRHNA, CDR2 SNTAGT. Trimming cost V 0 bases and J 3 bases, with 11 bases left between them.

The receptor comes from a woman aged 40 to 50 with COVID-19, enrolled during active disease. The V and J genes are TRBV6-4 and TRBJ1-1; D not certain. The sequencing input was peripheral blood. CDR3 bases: TGTGCCAGCAGTGACTCGACCGGGGAGTACACTGAAGCTTTCTTT. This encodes CASSDSTGEYTEAFF.